This TCR beta chain was obtained from a study of Ad26.COV2.S vaccination and SARS-CoV-2 variants. Across the whole study: Among those in the COV1001 Ad26.COV2.S trial arm was the donor. Intramuscular Ad26.COV2.S doses were given once or twice, 56 days apart.

The V gene's germline CDR1 is MGHDK and CDR2 SYGVNS. The ends were cut back, 2 bases at V and 8 bases at J, with 15 bases in the middle. CDR3 length: 15 amino acids. Treatment in this sample: 15 to 20 received Ad26.COV2.S at low or high dose, single or two shots; 5 received placebo; per-sample allocation not given. It was on day 63 after the first vaccine or placebo injection that samples were taken. Comment on this clone: The antigen is undetermined.

Produced via immunoSEQ multiplex PCR; TCRdb's table is partial and in-frame only. The data show approximately 420,000 clones, with 80% to 90% seen just once and roughly 3% held by the top ten. General study results and limits: Total T cell responses, in the TCR breadth and depth analyses, may have been underestimated. People who got the vaccine or the placebo had similar non-spike TCR breadth.

This receptor was taken from a person aged 18 to 59 who received the Ad26.COV2.S COVID-19 vaccine or a placebo. The V call is TRBV25-1, the J call TRBJ1-4, with D uncertain. This specimen consisted of peripheral blood, obtained in a trial of Ad26.COV2.S vaccine versus placebo. The CDR3 coding sequence is TGTGCCAGCAGTGAAACCCCCGGGGAGCAAGAAAAACTGTTTTTT. This encodes CASSETPGEQEKLFF.